Presented here are 24 T cell receptor beta chains from one specimen sequenced in a study of identical twins. TCRdb reprocessed the 5' RACE reads via MiXCR and lists one record per CDR3 protein. The table shows approximately 280,000 distinct CDR3 sequences, with 8% to 9% occurring only once. Another study also made use of these data, one on yellow fever vaccine responses in identical twins.

Sample: memory (CD45RO+) T cells sorted from blood. The receptor set was obtained from a woman under 30 in good health.

The sample holds many counts of this clonotype. This chain joins TRBV29-1 and TRBJ2-3, with a possible D match to TRBD2 (6 bases). This CDR3 has 14 residues. Germline-derived CDR1 and CDR2 are SQVTM and ANQGSEA. Trimming cost V 3 bases and J 1 base, with 11 bases left between them. The CDR3 DNA sequence: TGCAGCGTTGATGTACTAGCCGGCACAGATACGCAGTATTTT. Encoded protein: CSVDVLAGTDTQYF.

This clonotype has only a few counts. DNA of the CDR3: TGCGCCAGCAGCCAGGGGGACGGGGGGGAGACCCAGTACTTC. The encoded protein is CASSQGDGGETQYF. The chain employs TRBV4-1 and TRBJ2-5; 7 nucleotides align to TRBD2. J gave up 5 bases and V 3 bases, and 6 bases lay outside the gene matches. Per germline, CDR1 MGHRA and CDR2 YSYEKL. This CDR3 contains 14 residues.

This rearrangement joins TRBV5-1 to TRBJ2-5; D assignment may be TRBD1 or TRBD2 (5 bases each). Germline lookup yields CDR1 SGHRS and CDR2 YFSETQ. The germline V and J ends were trimmed by 0 bases and 7 bases, with 16 bases remaining between them. The CDR3 consists of 15 residues. The CDR3 region is CASSLEPSGGATQYF. CDR3 nucleotides: TGCGCCAGCAGCTTGGAGCCGTCTGGGGGAGCGACCCAGTACTTC.

This clonotype appeared many times. The gene calls are TRBV28 and TRBJ2-7; 14 nucleotides line up with TRBD2. This CDR3 is built from 13 residues. After removal of 8 bases from V and 4 bases from J, the junction contained 1 base not matched to a gene. Germline values: CDR1 MDHEN, CDR2 SYDVKM. In nucleotides, the CDR3 is TGTGCCAGCGGGACTAGCGGGGGTTACGAGCAGTACGTC. Protein product: CASGTSGGYEQYV.

This clonotype was seen more than once but under ten times. V usage is TRBV20-1 and J usage is TRBJ2-1; 13 nucleotides line up with TRBD2. The V segment lost 1 base and the J segment 10 bases; nucleotides outside the gene matches: 7. Germline V CDR1 and CDR2: DFQATT, SNEGSKA (reference sequence). The CDR3 spans 15 residues. CDR3 DNA: TGCAGTGCTAGAGCCGGGACTAGCGGGAAAAACGAGCAGTTCTTC. Its translation is CSARAGTSGKNEQFF.

The chain couples TRBV20-1 to TRBJ2-7, with D possibly TRBD2 on 6 matching bases. The CDR3 extends over 13 amino acids. Germline V gene lookup returns CDR1 DFQATT and CDR2 SNEGSKA (reference sequence). Trimming cost V 0 bases and J 4 bases, with 10 bases left between them. CDR3 sequence: CSAREASEYEQYV. The CDR3 DNA reads as TGCAGTGCTAGAGAGGCTAGCGAGTACGAGCAGTACGTC.

The chain has TRBV3-1 and TRBJ2-1; D unclear. CDR3 length: 12 residues. Germline V gives CDR1 LGHDT, CDR2 YNNKEL (reference sequence). V was shortened by 1 base and J by 9 bases, with 7 bases between the two germline ends. The CDR3 DNA is TGTGCCAGCAGCCAAGCTTCTATTGAGCAGTTCTTC. Protein: CASSQASIEQFF.

A few counts support this clonotype. The rearrangement joins TRBV12-3 or TRBV12-4 to TRBJ1-6, with a tentative D call TRBD1 (5 bases). V lost 3 bases, J lost 3 bases, and 6 bases lay in between. CDR3 length: 14 amino acids. The CDR3 DNA follows: TGTGCCAGCAGTTTCACAGGCTATAATTCACCCCTCCACTTT. Translated, it gives CASSFTGYNSPLHF.

V gene TRBV28 combines with J gene TRBJ1-2, with D unclear. Trimming cost V 1 base and J 4 bases, with 16 bases left between them. CDR3 length: 16 amino acids. Germline values: CDR1 MDHEN, CDR2 SYDVKM. This CDR3 is CASSLFGRYRPYGYTF. In DNA, the CDR3 is TGTGCCAGCAGTTTATTCGGCCGGTACAGACCCTATGGCTACACCTTC.

This clonotype showed up many times. The chain joins TRBV3-1 to TRBJ2-7; D gene uncertain. CDR3 length equals 12 residues. Deletions cut 5 bases from V and 2 bases from J, with 7 bases between. CDR1 LGHDT and CDR2 YNNKEL come from the germline V gene (reference sequence). The DNA for the CDR3 is TGTGCCAGCAGCGGGTCCCCCTACGAGCAGTACTTC. Protein sequence: CASSGSPYEQYF.

This clonotype was found a few times. The chain recombines TRBV9 with TRBJ2-2; no clear D. Germline V gene lookup returns CDR1 SGDLS and CDR2 YYNGEE. The CDR3 is 15 residues long. Trimming removed 0 bases from V and 6 bases from J, with 12 bases in between. This CDR3 reads CASSVGSLGAGELFF. The CDR3 DNA reads TGTGCCAGCAGCGTAGGGTCCTTGGGCGCCGGGGAGCTGTTTTTT. The variable domain in full, with the rest retrieved from reference TRBV9 and TRBJ2-2, is DSGVTQTPKHLITATGQRVTLRCSPRSGDLSVYWYQQSLDQGLQFLIQYYNGEERAKGNILERFSAQQFPDLHSELNLSSLELGDSALYFCASSVGSLGAGELFFGEGSRLTVL.

Of note for this clonotype: Since the CDR3 does not end with the conserved phenylalanine or tryptophan, this likely comes from a read error. The DNA is left out, because the CDR3 cannot be placed on it with certainty; the CDR3 is given as TCRdb lists it. The rearrangement joins TRBV5-1 to TRBJ2-1; the table names TRBD2, a call not compared with the DNA. Germline assignment: CDR1 SGHRS and CDR2 YFSETQ. The CDR3 sequence runs 15 residues, both termini included. CDR3 region: CASRSRLADDNERFL.

This clonotype has more than one count but fewer than ten. The genes are TRBV20-1 and TRBJ2-5; D possibly corresponds to TRBD2 (5 bases). The CDR3 has 14 amino acids. CDR1 and CDR2 (germline): DFQATT, SNEGSKA (reference sequence). V lost 0 bases, J lost 8 bases, and 16 bases lay in between. CDR3 in amino acids: CSARDGRLTETQYF. CDR3 nucleotides: TGCAGTGCTAGAGATGGGAGACTGACGGAAACCCAGTACTTC.

This clonotype has only a few counts. The rearrangement uses TRBV19 and TRBJ2-5; no clear D gene. The V end was cut by 1 base, the J end by 2 bases, with 8 bases between. The CDR3 is 14 residues long. Germline CDR1 LNHDA, CDR2 SQIVND (reference sequence). The CDR3 DNA sequence: TGTGCCAGTAGTATAGGCGAGAGGCAAGAGACCCAGTACTTC. Translated, it gives CASSIGERQETQYF.

This clonotype was picked up many times. J is TRBJ2-1 and V is TRBV12-3 or TRBV12-4; 11 bases align to TRBD2. The trim removed 5 bases at V and 8 bases at J, leaving 8 bases unmatched. The CDR3 runs to 15 residues. CDR3 DNA: TGTGCCAGCAGTACACAGACTAGCGGGAACCATGAGCAGTTCTTC. Residues: CASSTQTSGNHEQFF.

This clonotype has just a few counts. This sequence joins TRBV11-2 and TRBJ1-1; 9 bases map to TRBD1. CDR1 is SGHAT and CDR2 is FQNNGV in the germline V gene. The CDR3 length is 20 residues. Trimming at V came to 2 bases and at J to 1 base, leaving 17 bases not matched to a gene. DNA for the CDR3: TGTGCCAGCAGCTTAAAGGCGTGGGACAGGGTGATATCGGGGAACACTGAAGCTTTCTTT. Protein product: CASSLKAWDRVISGNTEAFF.

The V call is TRBV4-1, the J call TRBJ2-7; D uncertain. Trimming pared 0 bases from V and 5 bases from J, leaving 5 bases between. CDR3 length: 12 amino acids. Germline V gene data show CDR1 as MGHRA and CDR2 as YSYEKL. Here the CDR3 reads CASSQDPNEQYF. The DNA of the CDR3 is TGCGCCAGCAGCCAAGATCCCAACGAGCAGTACTTC.

The chain couples TRBV7-8 to TRBJ2-7; 8 nucleotides line up with TRBD2. V shed 5 bases and J 2 bases; nucleotides not matched to a gene: 5. From germline, CDR1 is SGHVS and CDR2 FQNEAQ. The CDR3 extends over 14 amino acids. CDR3 nucleotides: TGTGCCAGCAGCCCGCGGGGGGTCACCTACGAGCAGTACGTC. Encoded protein: CASSPRGVTYEQYV.

V and J are TRBV20-1 and TRBJ2-1; 7 bases fit TRBD2. The CDR3 length is 15 residues. Germline loops: CDR1 DFQATT, CDR2 SNEGSKA (reference sequence). V shed 3 bases, J shed 6 bases, and the junction held 11 bases outside the gene matches. The CDR3 bases are TGCAGTGCTAGCCCCGCCCGGGGGGTGAGCAATGAGCAGTTCTTC. Translating it yields CSASPARGVSNEQFF.

At least ten counts were recorded for this clonotype. The chain employs TRBV5-1 and TRBJ1-2; possibly TRBD1 for D (6 bases). CDR1 and CDR2 (germline): SGHRS, YFSETQ. This CDR3 comprises 14 residues. V was clipped by 4 bases and J by 4 bases, with 14 bases between them. Here the CDR3 reads CASSARTAGYGYTF. As DNA, the CDR3 is TGCGCCAGCAGCGCCCGGACAGCAGGCTATGGCTACACCTTC.

This clonotype appeared many times. This chain connects TRBV25-1 to TRBJ2-1; D is perhaps TRBD2 (5 bases). Looked up from germline, CDR1 is MGHDK and CDR2 is SYGVNS. Trimming stripped 6 bases from V and 7 bases from J, with 7 bases between. The CDR3 extends over 11 amino acids. CDR3 nucleotides: TGTGCCAGCAGCGAGGGAAATGAGCAGTTCTTC. Protein sequence: CASSEGNEQFF. Drawing the rest from reference TRBV25-1 and TRBJ2-1, the complete variable domain is EADIYQTPRYLVIGTGKKITLECSQTMGHDKMYWYQQDPGMELHLIHYSYGVNSTEKGDLSSESTVSRIRTEHFPLTLESARPSHTSQYLCASSEGNEQFFGPGTRLTVL.

This clonotype has a handful of counts. The rearrangement uses TRBV20-1 and TRBJ2-1; 12 positions agree with TRBD2. The CDR3 consists of 14 residues. CDR1 and CDR2 (germline): DFQATT, SNEGSKA (reference sequence). With V trimmed by 6 bases and J by 7 bases, 7 bases remained unmatched. CDR3 sequence: CSAPLAGGRNEQFF. CDR3 nucleotides: TGCAGTGCGCCACTAGCGGGAGGAAGGAATGAGCAGTTCTTC.

This clonotype was detected a few times. J is TRBJ1-1 and V is TRBV9, with 7 bases that match TRBD1. The CDR3 contains 16 residues. After removal of 2 bases from V and 1 base from J, the junction contained 8 bases not matched to a gene. CDR1 is SGDLS and CDR2 is YYNGEE in the germline V gene. This CDR3 is CASSVGIQGPNTEAFF. The CDR3 nucleotides read TGTGCCAGCAGCGTTGGAATACAGGGGCCGAACACTGAAGCTTTCTTT.

The CDR3 nucleotides are TGTGCCAGCAGTGAGGATGGTACAGGGAGTCAGCCCCAGCATTTT. Translation gives CASSEDGTGSQPQHF. The chain carries TRBV6-1 and TRBJ1-5; TRBD1 might be the D (6 bases). The CDR3 consists of 15 residues. Germline V CDR1 and CDR2: MNHNS, SASEGT. V was shortened by 3 bases and J by 6 bases, with 15 bases between the two germline ends.